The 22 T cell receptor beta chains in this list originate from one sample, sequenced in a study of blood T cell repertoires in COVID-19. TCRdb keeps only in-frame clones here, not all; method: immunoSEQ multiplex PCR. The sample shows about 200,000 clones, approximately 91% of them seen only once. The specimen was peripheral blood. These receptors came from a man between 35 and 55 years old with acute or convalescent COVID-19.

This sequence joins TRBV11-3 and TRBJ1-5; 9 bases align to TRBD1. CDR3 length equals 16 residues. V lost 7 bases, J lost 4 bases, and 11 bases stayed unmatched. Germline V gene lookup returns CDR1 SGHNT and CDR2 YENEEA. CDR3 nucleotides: TGTGCCAGCAATTTCCCGGACAGGGGCTTTAATCAGCCCCAGCATTTT. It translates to CASNFPDRGFNQPQHF.

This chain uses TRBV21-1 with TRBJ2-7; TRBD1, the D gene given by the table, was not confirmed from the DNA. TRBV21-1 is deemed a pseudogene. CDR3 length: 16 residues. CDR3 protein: CASSKGDREMVYEQYF. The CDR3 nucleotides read TGTGCCAGCAGCAAAGGAGACAGGGAGATGGTCTACGAGCAGTACTTC.

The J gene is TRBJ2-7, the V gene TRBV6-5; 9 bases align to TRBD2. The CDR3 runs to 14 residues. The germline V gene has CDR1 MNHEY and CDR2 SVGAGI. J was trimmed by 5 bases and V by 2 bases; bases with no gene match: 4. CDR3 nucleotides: TGTGCCAGCAGTTACACCGGGACTAGCCACGAGCAGTACTTC. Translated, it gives CASSYTGTSHEQYF.

CDR3: CASSLDPTAMNTEAFF. CDR3 bases: TGCGCCAGCAGCTTGGACCCGACAGCCATGAACACTGAAGCTTTCTTT. This chain connects TRBV5-1 to TRBJ1-1, with D possibly being TRBD1 (5 bases). Germline V gene data show CDR1 as SGHRS and CDR2 as YFSETQ. The CDR3 has 16 amino acids. V was trimmed by 0 bases and J by 0 bases, leaving 12 bases between them.

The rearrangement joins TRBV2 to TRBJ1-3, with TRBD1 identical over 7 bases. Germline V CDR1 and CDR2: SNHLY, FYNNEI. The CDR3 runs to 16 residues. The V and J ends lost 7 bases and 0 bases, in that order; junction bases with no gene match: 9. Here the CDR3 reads CASKGTATFSGNTIYF. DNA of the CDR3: TGTGCCAGCAAAGGGACAGCCACGTTCTCTGGAAACACCATATATTTT. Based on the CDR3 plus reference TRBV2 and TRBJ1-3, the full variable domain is EPEVTQTPSHQVTQMGQEVILRCVPISNHLYFYWYRQILGQKVEFLVSFYNNEISEKSEIFDDQFSVERPDGSNFTLKIRSTKLEDSAMYFCASKGTATFSGNTIYFGEGSWLTVV.

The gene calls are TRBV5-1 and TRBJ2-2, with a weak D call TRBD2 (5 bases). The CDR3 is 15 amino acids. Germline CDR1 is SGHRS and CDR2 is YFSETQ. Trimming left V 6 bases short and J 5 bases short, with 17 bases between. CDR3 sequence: CASTTDQAGTGELFF. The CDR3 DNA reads TGCGCCAGCACCACAGATCAGGCGGGTACCGGGGAGCTGTTTTTT.

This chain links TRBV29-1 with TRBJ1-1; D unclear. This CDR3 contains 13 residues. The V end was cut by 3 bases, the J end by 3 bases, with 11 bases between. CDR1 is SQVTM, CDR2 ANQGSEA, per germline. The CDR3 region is CSVERQRDTEAFF. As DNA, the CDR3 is TGCAGCGTTGAGCGCCAGCGAGACACTGAAGCTTTCTTT.

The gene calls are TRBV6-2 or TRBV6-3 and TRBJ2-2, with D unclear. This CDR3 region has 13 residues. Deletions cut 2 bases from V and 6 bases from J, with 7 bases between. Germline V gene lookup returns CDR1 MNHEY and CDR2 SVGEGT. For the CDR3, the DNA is TGTGCCAGCAGTTACGGCTGGTCCGGGGAGCTGTTTTTT. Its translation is CASSYGWSGELFF.

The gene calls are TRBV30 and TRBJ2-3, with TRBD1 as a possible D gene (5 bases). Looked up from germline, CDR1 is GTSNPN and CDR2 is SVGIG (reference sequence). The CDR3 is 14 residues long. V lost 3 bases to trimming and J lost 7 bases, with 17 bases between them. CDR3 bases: TGTGCCTGGAGATCCCCTTACGACAGACATACGCAGTATTTT. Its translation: CAWRSPYDRHTQYF.

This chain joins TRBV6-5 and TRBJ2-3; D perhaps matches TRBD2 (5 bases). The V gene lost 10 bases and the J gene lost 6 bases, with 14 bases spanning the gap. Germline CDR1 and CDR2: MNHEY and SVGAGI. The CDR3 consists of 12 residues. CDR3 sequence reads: CATSSDRDTQYF. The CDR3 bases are TGTGCCACTAGCTCCGATCGTGATACGCAGTATTTT.

CDR3 loop: CASSPGTGVQETQYF. The CDR3 DNA reads as TGCGCCAGCAGCCCCGGTACGGGAGTTCAAGAGACCCAGTACTTC. The V call is TRBV4-3, the J call TRBJ2-5; D possibly corresponds to TRBD2 (6 bases). This CDR3 comprises 15 residues. Trimming pared 4 bases from V and 2 bases from J, leaving 14 bases between. Germline V gene sequence: CDR1 LGHNA, CDR2 YSLEER.

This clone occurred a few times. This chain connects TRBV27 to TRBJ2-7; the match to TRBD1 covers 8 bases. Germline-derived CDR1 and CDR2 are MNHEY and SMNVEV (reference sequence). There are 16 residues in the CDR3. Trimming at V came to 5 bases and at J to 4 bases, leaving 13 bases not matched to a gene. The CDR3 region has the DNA TGTGCCAGCAGTCCCTACAGGGGGATTAGGTATTACGAGCAGTACTTC. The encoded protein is CASSPYRGIRYYEQYF.

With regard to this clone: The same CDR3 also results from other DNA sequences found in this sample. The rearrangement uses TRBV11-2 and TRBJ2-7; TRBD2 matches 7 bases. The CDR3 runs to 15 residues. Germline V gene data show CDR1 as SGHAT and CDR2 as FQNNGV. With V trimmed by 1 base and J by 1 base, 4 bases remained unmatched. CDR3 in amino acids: CASSLAGGSSYEQYF. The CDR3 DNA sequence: TGTGCCAGCAGCTTAGCGGGCGGGAGTTCCTACGAGCAGTACTTC.

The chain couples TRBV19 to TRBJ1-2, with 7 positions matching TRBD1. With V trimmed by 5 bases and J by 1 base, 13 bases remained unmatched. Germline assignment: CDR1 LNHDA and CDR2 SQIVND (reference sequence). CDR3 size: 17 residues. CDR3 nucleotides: TGTGCCAGTAGTCCGATACAGGGGTTCGATTATAACTATGGCTACACCTTC. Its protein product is CASSPIQGFDYNYGYTF. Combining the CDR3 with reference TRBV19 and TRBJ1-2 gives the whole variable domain DGGITQSPKYLFRKEGQNVTLSCEQNLNHDAMYWYRQDPGQGLRLIYYSQIVNDFQKGDIAEGYSVSREKKESFPLTVTSAQKNPTAFYLCASSPIQGFDYNYGYTFGSGTRLTVV.

The CDR3 DNA reads TGTGCCAGCAGCGCCGGGGACAGGCTGGGAGAGAAGCATTTT. This gives the protein CASSAGDRLGEKHF. This chain connects TRBV9 to TRBJ1-5; 8 positions match TRBD1. The CDR3 consists of 14 residues. The V gene's germline CDR1 is SGDLS and CDR2 YYNGEE. The trim removed 3 bases at V and 14 bases at J, leaving 13 bases unmatched.

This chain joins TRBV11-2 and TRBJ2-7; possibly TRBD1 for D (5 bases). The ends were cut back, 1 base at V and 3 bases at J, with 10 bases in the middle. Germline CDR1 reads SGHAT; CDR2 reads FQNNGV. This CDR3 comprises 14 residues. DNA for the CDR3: TGTGCCAGCAGCTTAGTTGTACAGGTCTACGAGCAGTACTTC. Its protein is CASSLVVQVYEQYF.

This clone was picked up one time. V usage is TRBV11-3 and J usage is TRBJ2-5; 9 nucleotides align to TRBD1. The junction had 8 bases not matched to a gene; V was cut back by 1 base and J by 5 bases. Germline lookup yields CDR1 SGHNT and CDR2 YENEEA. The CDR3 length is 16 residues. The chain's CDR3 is CASSLGTGGLRETQYF. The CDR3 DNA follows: TGTGCCAGCAGCTTAGGTACAGGGGGCCTGCGGGAGACCCAGTACTTC.

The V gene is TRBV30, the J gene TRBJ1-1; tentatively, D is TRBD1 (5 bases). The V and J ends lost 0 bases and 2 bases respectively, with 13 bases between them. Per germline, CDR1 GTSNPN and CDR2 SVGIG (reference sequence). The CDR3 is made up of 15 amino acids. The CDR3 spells CAWSVGGASNTEAFF. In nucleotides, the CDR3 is TGTGCCTGGAGTGTGGGTGGGGCAAGCAACACTGAAGCTTTCTTT.

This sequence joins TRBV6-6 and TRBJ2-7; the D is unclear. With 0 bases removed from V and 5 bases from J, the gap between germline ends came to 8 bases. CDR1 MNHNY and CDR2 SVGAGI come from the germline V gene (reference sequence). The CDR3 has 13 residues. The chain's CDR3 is CASSYSNGHEQYF. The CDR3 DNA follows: TGTGCCAGCAGTTACTCGAATGGGCACGAGCAGTACTTC.

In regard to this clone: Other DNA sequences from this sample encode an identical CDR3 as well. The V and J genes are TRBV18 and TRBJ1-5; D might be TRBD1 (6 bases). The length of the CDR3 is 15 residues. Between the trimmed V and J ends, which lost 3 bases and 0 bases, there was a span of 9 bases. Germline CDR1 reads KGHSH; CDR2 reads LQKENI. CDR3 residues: CASSPGQPSNQPQHF. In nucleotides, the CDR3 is TGTGCCAGCTCACCCGGACAGCCTAGCAATCAGCCCCAGCATTTT. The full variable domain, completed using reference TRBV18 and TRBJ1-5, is NAGVMQNPRHLVRRRGQEARLRCSPMKGHSHVYWYRQLPEEGLKFMVYLQKENIIDESGMPKERFSAEFPKEGPSILRIQQVVRGDSAAYFCASSPGQPSNQPQHFGDGTRLSIL.

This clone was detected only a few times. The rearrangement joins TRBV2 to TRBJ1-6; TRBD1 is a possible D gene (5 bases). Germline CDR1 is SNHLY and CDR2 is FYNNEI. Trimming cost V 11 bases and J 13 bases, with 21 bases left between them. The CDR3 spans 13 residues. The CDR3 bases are TGTGCCCCCGGCCCGCAGGGAGGATTGCCCCTCCACTTT. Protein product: CAPGPQGGLPLHF.

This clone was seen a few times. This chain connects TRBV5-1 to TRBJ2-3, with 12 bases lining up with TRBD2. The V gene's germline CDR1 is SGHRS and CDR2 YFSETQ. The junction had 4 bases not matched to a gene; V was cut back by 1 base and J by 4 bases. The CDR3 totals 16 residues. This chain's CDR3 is CASSLNPSGGADTQYF. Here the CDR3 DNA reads TGCGCCAGCAGCTTGAACCCTAGCGGGGGGGCAGATACGCAGTATTTT.